Listed below are T cell receptor beta chains from one sample, sequenced in a study of blood T cell repertoires in COVID-19. Repertoires were generated with immunoSEQ multiplex PCR, while TCRdb's copy carries only in-frame clones and drops some. The data show around 74,000 clones, 85% to 90% seen once. The sample taken for sequencing was peripheral blood. These receptor sequences come from a man aged 50 to 60 with active COVID-19. Each CDR3 is given with its conserved first and last residue. D genes are given only for firm matches. The listing skips clone size in some rows; elsewhere it reads once, few, many or a size class.

v_gene: TRBV11-2; d_gene: TRBD1; abundance: NA; j_gene: TRBJ1-3; CDR3nt: TGTGCCAGCAGCCCACGAAGTGGACAGGGGCGAAACACCATATATTTT; CDR3aa: CASSPRSGQGRNTIYF
v_gene: TRBV19; d_gene: NA; abundance: NA; j_gene: TRBJ2-7; CDR3nt: TGTGCCAGTAGTCAGGGGGGCGGCTACGAGCAGTACTTC; CDR3aa: CASSQGGGYEQYF
v_gene: TRBV2; d_gene: TRBD1; abundance: NA; j_gene: TRBJ2-1; CDR3nt: TGTGCCACAGCCTTGGACAGGGTATCCTACAATGAGCAGTTCTTC; CDR3aa: CATALDRVSYNEQFF
v_gene: TRBV11-1; d_gene: TRBD2; abundance: NA; j_gene: TRBJ2-7; CDR3nt: TGTGCCAGCAGCTCCCGACTAGCGGGGACCACTTACGAGCAGTACTTC; CDR3aa: CASSSRLAGTTYEQYF
v_gene: TRBV7-3; d_gene: TRBD1; abundance: NA; j_gene: TRBJ1-2; CDR3nt: TGTGCCAGCAGCCTATACGGACAGGGTAACGGCTACACCTTC; CDR3aa: CASSLYGQGNGYTF
v_gene: TRBV11-2; d_gene: TRBD1; abundance: NA; j_gene: TRBJ1-3; CDR3nt: TGTGCCAGCTCCGGGACAGGAATCTCTGGAAACACCATATATTTT; CDR3aa: CASSGTGISGNTIYF
v_gene: TRBV12-3/TRBV12-4; d_gene: NA; abundance: NA; j_gene: TRBJ1-2; CDR3nt: TGTGCCAGCAGTTATACAACTAACTATGGCTACACCTTC; CDR3aa: CASSYTTNYGYTF
v_gene: TRBV18; d_gene: NA; abundance: NA; j_gene: TRBJ1-2; CDR3nt: TGTGCCAGCTCCCTTGTGCCAGGGGATATCTATGGCTACACCTTC; CDR3aa: CASSLVPGDIYGYTF
v_gene: TRBV7-6; d_gene: TRBD1; abundance: NA; j_gene: TRBJ2-7; CDR3nt: TGTGCCAGCAGCTTAGGAAGTAGGGACAGGGGGCGGCACGAGCAGTACTTC; CDR3aa: CASSLGSRDRGRHEQYF
v_gene: TRBV28; d_gene: NA; abundance: NA; j_gene: TRBJ2-1; CDR3nt: TGTGCCAGCAGCCGGACCGGGACTCTCCTTTACAATGAGCAGTTCTTC; CDR3aa: CASSRTGTLLYNEQFF
v_gene: TRBV19; d_gene: TRBD1; abundance: NA; j_gene: TRBJ2-1; CDR3nt: TGTGCCAGTAACCCCGGGACAGGGATAGGATACAATGAGCAGTTCTTC; CDR3aa: CASNPGTGIGYNEQFF
v_gene: TRBV19; d_gene: TRBD2; abundance: medium-sized; j_gene: TRBJ2-1; CDR3nt: TGTGCCAGTAGTACATTTACCCGGACTAGCGGGTATTTATTTGAGCAGTTCTTC; CDR3aa: CASSTFTRTSGYLFEQFF
v_gene: TRBV12-3/TRBV12-4; d_gene: NA; abundance: NA; j_gene: TRBJ2-7; CDR3nt: TGTGCCAGCAGCCCGGACAGACACGAGCAGTACTTC; CDR3aa: CASSPDRHEQYF
v_gene: TRBV30; d_gene: NA; abundance: few; j_gene: TRBJ1-6; CDR3nt: TGTGCCTGGAACGACAGGTTGGGGTCACCCCTCCACTTT; CDR3aa: CAWNDRLGSPLHF
v_gene: TRBV7-8; d_gene: NA; abundance: few; j_gene: TRBJ1-1; CDR3nt: TGTGCCAGCAGCCCGGTGGGGGCGAACACTGAAGCTTTCTTT; CDR3aa: CASSPVGANTEAFF
v_gene: TRBV24-1; d_gene: TRBD1; abundance: NA; j_gene: TRBJ2-2; CDR3nt: TGTGCCACCAGTAGCAGGGGGCAGGGCACCGGGGAGCTGTTTTTT; CDR3aa: CATSSRGQGTGELFF
v_gene: TRBV28; d_gene: TRBD2; abundance: NA; j_gene: TRBJ2-7; CDR3nt: TGTGCCGGTCGGGGACTAGCGGGAGAGGGGCAGTACTTC; CDR3aa: CAGRGLAGEGQYF
v_gene: TRBV12-2; d_gene: NA; abundance: NA; j_gene: TRBJ1-2; CDR3nt: TGTGCAAGTCGCCGAACCTCGGGACAGAACTATGGCTACACCTTC; CDR3aa: CASRRTSGQNYGYTF
v_gene: TRBV27; d_gene: NA; abundance: NA; j_gene: TRBJ1-4; CDR3nt: TGTGCCAGCAGCCGAAACCCAGGGGCTAATGAAAAACTGTTTTTT; CDR3aa: CASSRNPGANEKLFF
v_gene: TRBV19; d_gene: NA; abundance: NA; j_gene: TRBJ1-5; CDR3nt: TGTGCCAGCACTCCAGGGCATAAAGGCAATCAGCCCCAGCATTTT; CDR3aa: CASTPGHKGNQPQHF
v_gene: TRBV19; d_gene: NA; abundance: NA; j_gene: TRBJ1-1; CDR3nt: TGTGCCAGTAGTGCACAGGTGAACACTGAAGCTTTCTTT; CDR3aa: CASSAQVNTEAFF
v_gene: TRBV7-8; d_gene: TRBD2; abundance: NA; j_gene: TRBJ2-7; CDR3nt: TGTGCCAGCAGCTGGGGACTAGCGGGGGCCTACTACGAGCAGTACTTC; CDR3aa: CASSWGLAGAYYEQYF
v_gene: TRBV10-3; d_gene: NA; abundance: NA; j_gene: TRBJ1-5; CDR3nt: TGTGCCATCAGTTCGGCAGGTCGGCAGCCCCAGCATTTT; CDR3aa: CAISSAGRQPQHF
v_gene: TRBV18; d_gene: NA; abundance: NA; j_gene: TRBJ1-6; CDR3nt: TGTGCCAGCTCACCAGGAGTCTGGGAGAAAAAATATTCACCCCTCCACTTT; CDR3aa: CASSPGVWEKKYSPLHF
v_gene: TRBV5-6; d_gene: NA; abundance: NA; j_gene: TRBJ2-7; CDR3nt: TGTGCCAGCAGCTTGCTTTGGCGGCAGAACAAAATCTACGAGCAGTACTTC; CDR3aa: CASSLLWRQNKIYEQYF
v_gene: TRBV28; d_gene: NA; abundance: NA; j_gene: TRBJ1-5; CDR3nt: TGTGCCAGCAGTTTAGCCGCGGGCAATCAGCCCCAGCATTTT; CDR3aa: CASSLAAGNQPQHF
v_gene: TRBV5-1; d_gene: NA; abundance: NA; j_gene: TRBJ2-6; CDR3nt: TGCGCCAGCAGCTTAACAGGATACTCTGGGGCCAACGTCCTGACTTTC; CDR3aa: CASSLTGYSGANVLTF
v_gene: TRBV5-4; d_gene: NA; abundance: NA; j_gene: TRBJ1-2; CDR3nt: TGTGCCAGCAGCTTGGAGGGGGGAGGGTATGGCTACACCTTC; CDR3aa: CASSLEGGGYGYTF
v_gene: TRBV25-1; d_gene: TRBD2; abundance: NA; j_gene: TRBJ2-5; CDR3nt: TGTGCCAGCAGCGGGACTAGCGGGGAAGAGACCCAGTACTTC; CDR3aa: CASSGTSGEETQYF
v_gene: TRBV13; d_gene: NA; abundance: once; j_gene: TRBJ2-5; CDR3nt: TGTGCCAGCAGCTTAAATCTAGCTATGGGCCAGTACTTC; CDR3aa: CASSLNLAMGQYF
v_gene: TRBV6-2/TRBV6-3; d_gene: NA; abundance: NA; j_gene: TRBJ2-3; CDR3nt: TGTGCCAGCAGTTACGACTATAACTCAGATACGCAGTATTTT; CDR3aa: CASSYDYNSDTQYF
v_gene: TRBV6-1; d_gene: NA; abundance: NA; j_gene: TRBJ1-1; CDR3nt: TGTGCCAGCAGTGAAGTGCCTCTGGGCGCTTTCTTT; CDR3aa: CASSEVPLGAFF
v_gene: TRBV30; d_gene: TRBD1; abundance: NA; j_gene: TRBJ1-2; CDR3nt: TGTGCCTGGACCCGGACAGGAGCGTTTGGCTACACCTTC; CDR3aa: CAWTRTGAFGYTF
v_gene: TRBV10-1; d_gene: NA; abundance: once; j_gene: TRBJ2-5; CDR3nt: TGCGCCAGCAGTGAAGGACCGGGGGAGACCCAGTACTTC; CDR3aa: CASSEGPGETQYF
v_gene: TRBV29-1; d_gene: TRBD1; abundance: few; j_gene: TRBJ1-5; CDR3nt: TGCAGCGTTGCCACAGGGGAATATAGCAATCAGCCCCAGCATTTT; CDR3aa: CSVATGEYSNQPQHF
v_gene: TRBV11-1; d_gene: TRBD2; abundance: NA; j_gene: TRBJ2-1; CDR3nt: TGTGCCAGCAGCTTAGAGGGACTAGATAGTGAGCAGTTCTTC; CDR3aa: CASSLEGLDSEQFF
v_gene: TRBV5-4; d_gene: TRBD2; abundance: once; j_gene: TRBJ2-3; CDR3nt: TGTGCCAGCAGCTTGTTTAGCGGGGGGATCACAGATACGCAGTATTTT; CDR3aa: CASSLFSGGITDTQYF
v_gene: TRBV7-9; d_gene: TRBD2; abundance: few; j_gene: TRBJ2-5; CDR3nt: TGTGCCAGCAGCATTACAGCAACGGCTAGCGGGGAGGGGGTCCAAGAGACCCAGTACTTC; CDR3aa: CASSITATASGEGVQETQYF
v_gene: TRBV3-1/TRBV3-2; d_gene: NA; abundance: NA; j_gene: TRBJ2-1; CDR3nt: TGTGCCAGCAGCCCCCCTGGGGGGTCCTACAATGAGCAGTTCTTC; CDR3aa: CASSPPGGSYNEQFF